This T cell receptor (beta chain) emerged from a study of sequential checkpoint blockade in melanoma (dated by TCRdb to between 2017 and 2020). A note on the overall study: Using 1:1 randomization, the trial assigned patients either to first-line nivolumab followed by ipilimumab (arm A) or to ipilimumab followed by nivolumab (arm B). Maintenance nivolumab came after each of the two trial sequences.

The sample's treatment or condition label, decoded: randomized to nivolumab then ipilimumab (arm A) or the reverse (arm B). No trial patient had received prior DNA-damaging chemotherapy. Thawed PBMCs were sorted on a FACS Aria II flow cytometer to isolate live CD3+CD8+ cells negative for CD19 and CD56. Samples were obtained from patients with melanoma enrolled in CheckMate 064, a randomized, open-label phase II trial of sequential checkpoint blockade. Peripheral blood mononuclear cells were collected by leukapheresis, purified with Ficoll-Paque, and frozen in human serum with about 10% DMSO. Right after sorting, the blood CD3+CD8+ cells were verified to be >98% pure, and DNA extraction followed. The V end loses 5 bases and the J end loses 4 bases, and a stretch of 17 bases separates them. The CDR3 spans 15 residues, from the cysteine through the phenylalanine. Of the read, only the CDR3 DNA is kept; its 45 bases are in frame from base 1. The germline V gene encodes CDR1 MGHRA and CDR2 YSYEKL.

On this clone: Its cognate antigen has yet to be identified. No much larger clone exists at a distance of one base, and base qualities are not known.

What the authors observed across the whole study: The model for predicting response that combines TCR metrics with mutation burden needs to be validated in larger, independent patient cohorts.

The immunoSEQ Assay was used to immunosequence TCRbeta CDR3 regions from genomic DNA. Before high-throughput sequencing, genomic DNA was amplified using bias-controlled multiplex PCR. The original pipeline was this. To quantify the absolute abundance of each unique TCRbeta CDR3 region, the sequences were collapsed and filtered. Clonality, defined as 1 minus Pielou's evenness, was calculated using productive rearrangements only. A previously published method was used to identify clones with significantly greater frequencies in on-treatment samples than in baseline samples. TCRdb took this table from immuneACCESS and kept in-frame rearrangements with V and J called. Such tables lack part of the clones; where checked against another copy, unresolved V genes explain under half of the gap, and the rest is unexplained. From that table come the V and J calls and clone size; the DNA was used to work out D and trimming. This sample lists around 11,000 clones; around two thirds were detected once. The top ten hold 28% of the sample.

The clonotype originates from a human donor with melanoma. The input for sequencing was CD8+ T cells sorted from blood (inferred from file names), taken from a patient given nivolumab and ipilimumab in sequence. Recombination joined TRBV4-1 with TRBJ1-2; the D segment could be TRBD1, given 6 matching bases. The CDR3 protein: CASSYRVGFPYGYTF. The DNA sequence is as follows: TGCGCCAGCAGCTACAGGGTTGGATTCCCCTATGGCTACACCTTC.